Presented here are 23 T cell receptor beta chains from one specimen sequenced in a study of beta chain features in type 1 diabetes. Study outcomes and limitations: Researchers report that Type 1 diabetes patients had moderately but significantly shorter TCRB CDR3s across all four CD4+ subsets.

These receptors have no known antigen. Reverse transcription of all isolated RNA meant that expressed TCRB transcripts were sequenced. Data came from immunoSEQ multiplex PCR; TCRdb stores just in-frame clones and leaves some out. The sample yields roughly 300,000 clones, roughly 8.8% seen once. The sequencing input was central memory CD4+ T cells from blood. These receptors were collected from a man aged 30 to 39 with type 1 diabetes.

This clone has just a few counts. The rearrangement links TRBV7-9 to TRBJ1-1; D might be TRBD1 (5 bases). Trimming removed 1 base at V and 14 bases at J, with 14 bases between. The CDR3 is 12 amino acids. The V gene's germline CDR1 is SEHNR and CDR2 FQNEAQ (reference sequence). Written as DNA, the CDR3 is TGTGCCAGCAGCTTAGGTTCAGGGTCGGAGTTCTTT. This translates into CASSLGSGSEFF.

This clone was detected a few times. The junction does not match germline at one end; this may be a read error. The rearrangement joins TRBV30 to TRBJ2-7; D not resolved. The CDR3 has 11 amino acids. Germline values: CDR1 GTSNPN, CDR2 SVGIG (reference sequence). Written as DNA, the CDR3 is TGTGCCTGGAGTAACTTCTACGACCTGTCCTTC. Its protein is CAWSNFYDLSF.

The chain carries TRBV10-1 and TRBJ1-2; D is undetermined. V was cut by 3 bases and J by 4 bases, with 3 bases left in between. CDR3 size: 11 residues. CDR1 WNHNN and CDR2 SYGVQD come from the germline V gene (reference sequence). This CDR3 is CASSDGYGYTF. The CDR3 DNA follows: TGCGCCAGCAGTGACGGCTATGGCTACACCTTC.

This clone was seen a handful of times. The chain couples TRBV6-6 to TRBJ2-1, with 11 bases matching TRBD1. CDR1 and CDR2 from the germline V gene are MNHNY and SVGAGI (reference sequence). The V gene end was trimmed by 2 bases and the J gene end by 14 bases; junction bases not matched to a gene: 2. CDR3 length equals 12 residues. The DNA of the CDR3 is TGTGCCAGCAGTTACACGGGACAGGGGGAGTTCTTC. This encodes CASSYTGQGEFF.

This chain uses TRBV9 with TRBJ2-2; possible D gene TRBD2, 5 bases. The CDR3 extends over 16 amino acids. V shed 2 bases and J shed 2 bases, with 13 bases lying between them. The germline gives CDR1 SGDLS, CDR2 YYNGEE. The CDR3 sequence is CASSVGKRGNTGELFF. The CDR3 nucleotides read TGTGCCAGCAGCGTCGGGAAACGCGGCAACACCGGGGAGCTGTTTTTT.

The sample holds a few counts of this clone. The V call is TRBV21-1, the J call TRBJ2-5; the table's D call, TRBD1, has no DNA check behind it. TRBV21-1 is a pseudogene segment. CDR3 length equals 15 residues. The CDR3 DNA reads as TGTGCCAGCAGCAAAGGACAGGGCCGACAAGAGACCCAGTACTTC. Translating gives CASSKGQGRQETQYF.

This clone was seen a handful of times. The genes are TRBV10-3 and TRBJ2-7; TRBD1 matches 8 bases. Losses at the gene ends were 6 bases for V and 0 bases for J; bases not matched to a gene: 7. The CDR3 length is 15 residues. Germline CDR1 and CDR2: ENHRY and SYGVKD. CDR3 sequence (DNA): TGTGCCATCAGCGGACAGGGCAGAAGCTCCTACGAGCAGTACTTC. Protein product: CAISGQGRSSYEQYF.

V usage is TRBV7-2 and J usage is TRBJ2-1; weak D call: TRBD1 (6 bases). Trimming pared 4 bases from V and 6 bases from J, leaving 16 bases between. The CDR3 consists of 15 residues. The germline V gene encodes CDR1 SGHTA and CDR2 FQGNSA. The CDR3 sequence: CASSSNRAVSNEQFF. The CDR3, as DNA: TGTGCCAGCAGCTCCAACAGGGCGGTCAGCAATGAGCAGTTCTTC.

The gene calls are TRBV7-2 and TRBJ1-2; D possibly corresponds to TRBD1 (5 bases). CDR1 SGHTA and CDR2 FQGNSA come from the germline V gene. V was clipped by 6 bases and J by 8 bases, with 16 bases between them. The CDR3 spans 13 residues. CDR3 region: CASRPSGSGGYTF. The CDR3 coding sequence is TGTGCCAGCAGGCCGTCAGGGTCAGGGGGCTACACCTTC.

This clone has more than one count but fewer than ten. The rearrangement links TRBV7-2 to TRBJ2-5; tentatively, D is TRBD1 (5 bases). The CDR3 extends over 16 amino acids. Trimming removed 5 bases at V and 5 bases at J, with 21 bases between. Germline CDR1 and CDR2: SGHTA and FQGNSA. The CDR3 is CASSPARTTTGETQYF. The CDR3 DNA is TGTGCCAGCAGCCCCGCCCGGACAACTACCGGGGAGACCCAGTACTTC.

This chain links TRBV5-6 with TRBJ2-3; no reliable D call. The CDR3 spans 12 residues. V was pared by 4 bases and J by 1 base, with 4 bases between. Germline V CDR1 and CDR2: SGHDT, YYEEEE. For the CDR3, the DNA is TGTGCCAGCAGCGGGGGCACAGATACGCAGTATTTT. This translates into CASSGGTDTQYF.

The gene calls are TRBV4-1 and TRBJ2-7; D may match TRBD1 or TRBD2 (5 bases each). V dropped 0 bases and J dropped 3 bases, with 21 bases sitting between them. Germline loops: CDR1 MGHRA, CDR2 YSYEKL. The CDR3 spans 18 residues. In DNA, the CDR3 is TGCGCCAGCAGCCAAGATGGGGGTAGTAGATCCCGGCTCTACGAGCAGTACTTC. Its protein is CASSQDGGSRSRLYEQYF.

This clone occurred a few times. V is TRBV2 and J is TRBJ2-3; a possible D gene is TRBD2 (6 bases). Deletions cut 1 base from V and 3 bases from J, with 11 bases between. The CDR3 is 15 amino acids. Germline CDR1 and CDR2: SNHLY and FYNNEI. The CDR3 is CASSEGLAKTDTQYF. As DNA, the CDR3 is TGTGCCAGCAGTGAAGGGCTAGCGAAAACAGATACGCAGTATTTT. Full variable domain (outside the CDR3, taken from reference TRBV2 and TRBJ2-3): EPEVTQTPSHQVTQMGQEVILRCVPISNHLYFYWYRQILGQKVEFLVSFYNNEISEKSEIFDDQFSVERPDGSNFTLKIRSTKLEDSAMYFCASSEGLAKTDTQYFGPGTRLTVL.

This clone turned up a few times. This chain joins TRBV9 and TRBJ2-7; the match to TRBD1 covers 9 bases. CDR1 and CDR2 (germline): SGDLS, YYNGEE. V lost 3 bases, J lost 6 bases, and 7 bases stayed unmatched. This CDR3 has 14 residues. As DNA, the CDR3 is TGTGCCAGCAGCGCCGGGACAGGGCACACCGAGCAGTACTTC. Translating it yields CASSAGTGHTEQYF.

Only a few counts were recorded for this clone. V is TRBV6-5 and J is TRBJ1-5; D is uncertain. Germline V gives CDR1 MNHEY, CDR2 SVGAGI. The V end was cut by 4 bases, the J end by 7 bases, with 14 bases between. This CDR3 has 14 residues. CDR3 nucleotide sequence: TGTGCCAGCAGTTCGTTCCCTGACAAACAGCCCCAGCATTTT. Translation: CASSSFPDKQPQHF.

This rearrangement joins TRBV28 to TRBJ1-4; 9 nucleotides agree with TRBD1. The V segment lost 10 bases and the J segment 8 bases; nucleotides outside the gene matches: 14. The CDR3 spans 15 residues. CDR1 is MDHEN, CDR2 SYDVKM, per germline. In DNA form, the CDR3 reads TGTGCCACCGACTCGGGACAGGGATACGAAGAAAAACTGTTTTTT. Protein product: CATDSGQGYEEKLFF.

The sample holds a few counts of this clone. The chain couples TRBV29-1 to TRBJ2-4; 8 bases match TRBD1. CDR3 length: 13 residues. Per germline, CDR1 SQVTM and CDR2 ANQGSEA. V trimming: 1 base; J trimming: 8 bases; junction bases outside the gene matches: 4. CDR3 DNA sequence: TGCAGCGTTGAAGCCGGGACAGGTGACATTCAGTACTTC. It specifies CSVEAGTGDIQYF. The variable domain in full, with the rest retrieved from reference TRBV29-1 and TRBJ2-4, is SAVISQKPSRDICQRGTSLTIQCQVDSQVTMMFWYRQQPGQSLTLIATANQGSEATYESGFVIDKFPISRPNLTFSTLTVSNMSPEDSSIYLCSVEAGTGDIQYFGAGTRLSVL.

There are a few counts of this clone. This chain uses TRBV11-2 with TRBJ2-1; 11 bases match TRBD2. The CDR3 is made up of 15 amino acids. CDR1 is SGHAT, CDR2 FQNNGV, per germline. J gave up 7 bases and V 5 bases, and 7 bases lay outside the gene matches. CDR3 loop: CASSQLAGVWNEQFF. For the CDR3, the DNA is TGTGCCAGCAGCCAACTAGCGGGGGTCTGGAATGAGCAGTTCTTC.

This clone appeared a few times. Here the CDR3 DNA reads TGTGCCAGCAGGGGAGAAGGAGTCGAAGCTTTCTTT. Protein sequence: CASRGEGVEAFF. This sequence joins TRBV27 and TRBJ1-1; D remains ambiguous. The V end was cut by 6 bases, the J end by 8 bases, with 13 bases between. CDR1 and CDR2 (germline): MNHEY, SMNVEV (reference sequence). This CDR3 region has 12 residues.

The chain employs TRBV21-1 and TRBJ2-3. TRBV21-1 is deemed a pseudogene. The CDR3 runs 20 residues. In nucleotides, the CDR3 is TGTGCCAGCAGCAAAGTTACAGGGATGAGTTGGAGGGCTAGCACAGATACGCAGTATTTT. Its translation: CASSKVTGMSWRASTDTQYF.

Only a few counts were recorded for this clone. CDR3 residues: CASSLIPRGLIYNEQFF. CDR3 nucleotide sequence: TGTGCCAGCAGCTTAATTCCGAGGGGCCTTATATACAATGAGCAGTTCTTC. The chain joins TRBV7-2 to TRBJ2-1; D assignment may be TRBD1 or TRBD2 (5 bases each). Trimming removed 2 bases at V and 4 bases at J, with 18 bases between. This CDR3 is 17 amino acids long. The germline gives CDR1 SGHTA, CDR2 FQGNSA.

This clone has just a few counts. The chain is built from TRBV5-1 and TRBJ1-2; 9 nucleotides align to TRBD1. V lost 0 bases to trimming and J lost 2 bases; unmatched junction nucleotides: 5. Germline V gives CDR1 SGHRS, CDR2 YFSETQ. CDR3 size: 16 residues. The CDR3 sequence is CASSLDGQGKNYGYTF. The DNA for the CDR3 is TGCGCCAGCAGCTTGGACGGACAGGGGAAAAACTATGGCTACACCTTC. The variable domain in full, completed from reference TRBV5-1 and TRBJ1-2, reads KAGVTQTPRYLIKTRGQQVTLSCSPISGHRSVSWYQQTPGQGLQFLFEYFSETQRNKGNFPGRFSGRQFSNSRSEMNVSTLELGDSALYLCASSLDGQGKNYGYTFGSGTRLTVV.

This clone was recorded at least ten times. The rearrangement uses TRBV28 and TRBJ2-7; 9 nucleotides match TRBD2. The CDR3 covers 15 residues. Unmatched junction bases numbered 7, after V lost 5 bases and J lost 2 bases. Germline V gene sequence: CDR1 MDHEN, CDR2 SYDVKM. In DNA, the CDR3 is TGTGCCAGCAGTGCTCGCGGGGGGGCTCCCTACGAGCAGTACTTC. As protein: CASSARGGAPYEQYF.